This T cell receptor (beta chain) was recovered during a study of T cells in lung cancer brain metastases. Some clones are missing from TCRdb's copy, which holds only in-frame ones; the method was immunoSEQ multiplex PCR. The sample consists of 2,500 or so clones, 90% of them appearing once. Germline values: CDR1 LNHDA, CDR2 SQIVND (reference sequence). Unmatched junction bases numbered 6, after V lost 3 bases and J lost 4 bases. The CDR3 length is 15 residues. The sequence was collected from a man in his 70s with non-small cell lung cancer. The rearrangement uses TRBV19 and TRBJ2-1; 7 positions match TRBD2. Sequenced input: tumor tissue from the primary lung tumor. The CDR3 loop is CASSIPGTTYNEQFF. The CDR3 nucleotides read TGTGCCAGTAGTATTCCCGGGACTACATACAATGAGCAGTTCTTC.